The following is a T cell receptor (beta chain) sequence with its context. The V gene end was trimmed by 3 bases and the J gene end by 5 bases; junction bases not matched to a gene: 4. This CDR3 contains 14 residues. The germline V gene encodes CDR1 MRHNA and CDR2 SNTAGT. The data derive from a study of tumor and adjacent non-tumor tissue in lung cancer. Three rounds of nested PCR, following a modified ARM-PCR protocol, produced the TCRbeta library. TCRdb passed the multiplex PCR reads through MiXCR, listing each CDR3 protein once. The table includes around 74,000 distinct CDR3 sequences, around 70% detected once. This sample's RNA came from whole unsorted tissue. More than 3 cm separated this lung sample from the edge of the tumor.

This clonotype was sampled from a woman in her fifties or sixties with non-small cell lung cancer. Sequenced input: distant non-tumor lung tissue. This sequence joins TRBV6-4 and TRBJ1-1, with 9 bases matching TRBD1. The CDR3 spells CASSERQGGTEAFF. The CDR3 nucleotides are TGTGCCAGCAGTGAAAGACAGGGGGGAACTGAAGCTTTCTTT.